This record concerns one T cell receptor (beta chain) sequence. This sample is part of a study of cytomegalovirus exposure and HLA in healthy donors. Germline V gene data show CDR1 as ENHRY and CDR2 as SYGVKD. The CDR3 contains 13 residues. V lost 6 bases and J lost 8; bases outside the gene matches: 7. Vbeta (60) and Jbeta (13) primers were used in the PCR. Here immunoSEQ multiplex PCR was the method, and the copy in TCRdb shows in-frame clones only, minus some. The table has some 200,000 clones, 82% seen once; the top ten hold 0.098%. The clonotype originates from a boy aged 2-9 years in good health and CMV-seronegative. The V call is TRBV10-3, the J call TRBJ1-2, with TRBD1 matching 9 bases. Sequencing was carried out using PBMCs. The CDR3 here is CAIRMTGGEGYTF. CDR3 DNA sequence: TGTGCCATCAGGATGACAGGGGGAGAGGGCTACACCTTC.